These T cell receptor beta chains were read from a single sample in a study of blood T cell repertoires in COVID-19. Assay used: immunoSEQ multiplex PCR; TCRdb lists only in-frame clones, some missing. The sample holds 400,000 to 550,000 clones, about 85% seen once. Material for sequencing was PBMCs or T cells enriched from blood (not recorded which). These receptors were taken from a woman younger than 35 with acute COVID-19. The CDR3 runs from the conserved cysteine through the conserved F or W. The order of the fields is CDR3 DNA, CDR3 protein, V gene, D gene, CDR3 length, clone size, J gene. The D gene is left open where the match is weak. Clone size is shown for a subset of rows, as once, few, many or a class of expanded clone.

CDR3 DNA: TGCGCCAGCAGCTTGATGGGTGGGCCTGGCTACACCTTC
CDR3 protein: CASSLMGGPGYTF
V gene: TRBV5-1
D gene: -
CDR3 length: 13
clone size: -
J gene: TRBJ1-2

CDR3 DNA: TGCAGTGCTAGTGGGGGACTAGGTCAGCCCCAGCATTTT
CDR3 protein: CSASGGLGQPQHF
V gene: TRBV20-1
D gene: -
CDR3 length: 13
clone size: -
J gene: TRBJ1-5

CDR3 DNA: TGTGCCAGCAGTTCCCGACAGGGCAATGAGTACTTC
CDR3 protein: CASSSRQGNEYF
V gene: TRBV28
D gene: TRBD1
CDR3 length: 12
clone size: -
J gene: TRBJ2-5

CDR3 DNA: TGTGCCAGCAGCCCAAAAGGGGCCTTGAACACTGAAGCTTTCTTT
CDR3 protein: CASSPKGALNTEAFF
V gene: TRBV7-9
D gene: -
CDR3 length: 15
clone size: -
J gene: TRBJ1-1

CDR3 DNA: TGCAGCGGGGCGACTAGCGGACCCCGCTACGAGCAGTACTTC
CDR3 protein: CSGATSGPRYEQYF
V gene: TRBV29-1
D gene: TRBD2
CDR3 length: 14
clone size: -
J gene: TRBJ2-7

CDR3 DNA: TGTGCCAGCAGTTCGGGGGGAAGTCAGCCCCAGCATTTT
CDR3 protein: CASSSGGSQPQHF
V gene: TRBV28
D gene: -
CDR3 length: 13
clone size: -
J gene: TRBJ1-5

CDR3 DNA: TGCGCCAGCAGCCAAGACAGGGTTCCACTCTCTGGGGCCAACGTCCTGACTTTC
CDR3 protein: CASSQDRVPLSGANVLTF
V gene: TRBV4-1
D gene: -
CDR3 length: 18
clone size: -
J gene: TRBJ2-6

CDR3 DNA: TGCGCCAGCAGCCAAGATCTTTTAGAACTAGCGGGAAGTTTTGGTCATGAGCAGTTCTTC
CDR3 protein: CASSQDLLELAGSFGHEQFF
V gene: TRBV4-3
D gene: TRBD2
CDR3 length: 20
clone size: -
J gene: TRBJ2-1

CDR3 DNA: TGTGCCAGCAGCCCCTCACAGGGGAATCAGCCCCAGCATTTT
CDR3 protein: CASSPSQGNQPQHF
V gene: TRBV7-9
D gene: TRBD1
CDR3 length: 14
clone size: -
J gene: TRBJ1-5

CDR3 DNA: TGTGCCAGCAGCCCCCGCCGGGCAGGGGAGACTGAAGCTTTCTTT
CDR3 protein: CASSPRRAGETEAFF
V gene: TRBV6-5
D gene: -
CDR3 length: 15
clone size: -
J gene: TRBJ1-1

CDR3 DNA: TGTGCCATCAGTGAGCCCCTACTCCAAGAGACCCAGTACTTC
CDR3 protein: CAISEPLLQETQYF
V gene: TRBV10-3
D gene: -
CDR3 length: 14
clone size: -
J gene: TRBJ2-5

CDR3 DNA: TGTGCCAGTAGTAGGGGACAGTTCGTCGAGCAGTACTTC
CDR3 protein: CASSRGQFVEQYF
V gene: TRBV19
D gene: TRBD1
CDR3 length: 13
clone size: once
J gene: TRBJ2-7

CDR3 DNA: TGTGCCAGCACACCCGGGCAGGGGGGACGCGAGCAGTACTTC
CDR3 protein: CASTPGQGGREQYF
V gene: TRBV9
D gene: -
CDR3 length: 14
clone size: -
J gene: TRBJ2-7

CDR3 DNA: TGTGCCAGCAGCTTGGATTTAGCCTACGAGCAGTACTTC
CDR3 protein: CASSLDLAYEQYF
V gene: TRBV5-4
D gene: -
CDR3 length: 13
clone size: -
J gene: TRBJ2-7

CDR3 DNA: TGTGCCAGCAGTTCAAACAAAGACAGGGGCAATCAGCCCCAGCATTTT
CDR3 protein: CASSSNKDRGNQPQHF
V gene: TRBV6-5
D gene: TRBD1
CDR3 length: 16
clone size: -
J gene: TRBJ1-5

CDR3 DNA: TGTGCCAGCAGCCAAGGGGGACAGGGCCGAAATAATTCACCCCTCCACTTT
CDR3 protein: CASSQGGQGRNNSPLHF
V gene: TRBV3-1/TRBV3-2
D gene: TRBD1
CDR3 length: 17
clone size: once
J gene: TRBJ1-6

CDR3 DNA: TGTGCCAGCAGCCCCGTGGGGCTGGGACAGTTATATAATTCACCCCTCCACTTT
CDR3 protein: CASSPVGLGQLYNSPLHF
V gene: TRBV7-2
D gene: TRBD1
CDR3 length: 18
clone size: -
J gene: TRBJ1-6

CDR3 DNA: TGTGCCTGGAGTGAGGGACTAGCGATCACAGATACGCAGTATTTT
CDR3 protein: CAWSEGLAITDTQYF
V gene: TRBV30
D gene: TRBD2
CDR3 length: 15
clone size: -
J gene: TRBJ2-3

CDR3 DNA: TGCAGTGCTAGTCATCGCTTGCGCAATGAGCAGTTCTTC
CDR3 protein: CSASHRLRNEQFF
V gene: TRBV20-1
D gene: -
CDR3 length: 13
clone size: -
J gene: TRBJ2-1

CDR3 DNA: TGTGCCAGCAGTCCCGGAGGTGGAAACACCATATATTTT
CDR3 protein: CASSPGGGNTIYF
V gene: TRBV6-5
D gene: -
CDR3 length: 13
clone size: -
J gene: TRBJ1-3

CDR3 DNA: TGTGCCAGCAGCTCGTCCGGGTTCCCGGACTACACCTTC
CDR3 protein: CASSSSGFPDYTF
V gene: TRBV7-2
D gene: -
CDR3 length: 13
clone size: -
J gene: TRBJ1-2

CDR3 DNA: TGTGCCAGCAGCCCGGGACAGCTGAACACTGAAGCTTTCTTT
CDR3 protein: CASSPGQLNTEAFF
V gene: TRBV3-1/TRBV3-2
D gene: TRBD1
CDR3 length: 14
clone size: -
J gene: TRBJ1-1

CDR3 DNA: TGTGCTAGTGGTTTGGTACCGACAGGGAGCTATGGCTACACCTTC
CDR3 protein: CASGLVPTGSYGYTF
V gene: TRBV12-5
D gene: TRBD1
CDR3 length: 15
clone size: -
J gene: TRBJ1-2

CDR3 DNA: TGCGCCAGCAGCTTGGATCAGGGCGCTGGGGCCAACGTCCTGACTTTC
CDR3 protein: CASSLDQGAGANVLTF
V gene: TRBV5-1
D gene: -
CDR3 length: 16
clone size: -
J gene: TRBJ2-6

CDR3 DNA: TGTGCCAGCTCACCACCGTTGCAGGGGATTGACGGCAATGAGCAGTTCTTC
CDR3 protein: CASSPPLQGIDGNEQFF
V gene: TRBV18
D gene: -
CDR3 length: 17
clone size: -
J gene: TRBJ2-1

CDR3 DNA: TGTGCCAGCAGCCAAGGTGGGAGGGTCACTGAAGCTTTCTTT
CDR3 protein: CASSQGGRVTEAFF
V gene: TRBV3-1/TRBV3-2
D gene: -
CDR3 length: 14
clone size: -
J gene: TRBJ1-1

CDR3 DNA: TGCGCCAGCAGCCCAAGGACAGGGGTCACCGGGGAGCTGTTTTTT
CDR3 protein: CASSPRTGVTGELFF
V gene: TRBV5-1
D gene: TRBD1
CDR3 length: 15
clone size: -
J gene: TRBJ2-2

CDR3 DNA: TGTGCCAGCAGTTACAGGCAGGGGCGAAGCACAGATACGCAGTATTTT
CDR3 protein: CASSYRQGRSTDTQYF
V gene: TRBV6-6
D gene: -
CDR3 length: 16
clone size: -
J gene: TRBJ2-3

CDR3 DNA: TGTGCCAGCAGTAGCGGGGTTTACAATGAGCAGTTCTTC
CDR3 protein: CASSSGVYNEQFF
V gene: TRBV27
D gene: TRBD2
CDR3 length: 13
clone size: -
J gene: TRBJ2-1

CDR3 DNA: TGTGCCAGCATGGGGGAGGTCAGGATGGTCCCCAATCAGCCCCAGCATTTT
CDR3 protein: CASMGEVRMVPNQPQHF
V gene: TRBV2
D gene: -
CDR3 length: 17
clone size: -
J gene: TRBJ1-5

CDR3 DNA: TGTGCCAGCATTGCAGGGGGCCACTCCTACAATGAGCAGTTCTTC
CDR3 protein: CASIAGGHSYNEQFF
V gene: TRBV2
D gene: TRBD1
CDR3 length: 15
clone size: -
J gene: TRBJ2-1

CDR3 DNA: TGTGCCAGTAGGGATACAGAGAACACTGAAGCTTTCTTT
CDR3 protein: CASRDTENTEAFF
V gene: TRBV19
D gene: -
CDR3 length: 13
clone size: -
J gene: TRBJ1-1

CDR3 DNA: TGTGCCAGCAGTTTAACACCCCTCCGAGGCGAAGAGACCCAGTACTTC
CDR3 protein: CASSLTPLRGEETQYF
V gene: TRBV27
D gene: -
CDR3 length: 16
clone size: -
J gene: TRBJ2-5

CDR3 DNA: TGTGCCAGCAGCCGAGAGGCCGGCCTTGGAAACACCATATATTTT
CDR3 protein: CASSREAGLGNTIYF
V gene: TRBV7-9
D gene: -
CDR3 length: 15
clone size: -
J gene: TRBJ1-3

CDR3 DNA: TGTGCCAGCTCAATCGGACAGGGCGGTGAGCAGTACTTC
CDR3 protein: CASSIGQGGEQYF
V gene: TRBV18
D gene: TRBD1
CDR3 length: 13
clone size: -
J gene: TRBJ2-7

CDR3 DNA: TGTGCCAGCAGCTTAGACCCTATAAGTACCTTTTTTAATGAAAAACTGTTTTTT
CDR3 protein: CASSLDPISTFFNEKLFF
V gene: TRBV11-2
D gene: -
CDR3 length: 18
clone size: -
J gene: TRBJ1-4

CDR3 DNA: TGTGCCATCGGACAGGGGGTCTCCTACGAGCAGTACTTC
CDR3 protein: CAIGQGVSYEQYF
V gene: TRBV10-3
D gene: TRBD1
CDR3 length: 13
clone size: once
J gene: TRBJ2-7

CDR3 DNA: TGTGCCAGCAGTTACTCGCCGGGGGACTACACTGAAGCTTTCTTT
CDR3 protein: CASSYSPGDYTEAFF
V gene: TRBV6-5
D gene: -
CDR3 length: 15
clone size: -
J gene: TRBJ1-1

CDR3 DNA: TGTGCCAGTAGTAGGGCCGGGAATAGCAATCAGCCCCAGCATTTT
CDR3 protein: CASSRAGNSNQPQHF
V gene: TRBV19
D gene: -
CDR3 length: 15
clone size: few
J gene: TRBJ1-5

CDR3 DNA: TGTGCCAGCAGTCCCTATAGCGGGAGCGCGGACGAGCAGTACTTC
CDR3 protein: CASSPYSGSADEQYF
V gene: TRBV28
D gene: TRBD2
CDR3 length: 15
clone size: -
J gene: TRBJ2-7

CDR3 DNA: TGCGCCAGCAATAGGGGGGGGCCGGGAGATACGCAGTATTTT
CDR3 protein: CASNRGGPGDTQYF
V gene: TRBV10-1
D gene: -
CDR3 length: 14
clone size: -
J gene: TRBJ2-3

CDR3 DNA: TGTGCCAGCAGCGGGACTGCCCTCTCTGGGGCCAACGTCCTGACTTTC
CDR3 protein: CASSGTALSGANVLTF
V gene: TRBV2
D gene: -
CDR3 length: 16
clone size: -
J gene: TRBJ2-6

CDR3 DNA: TGCGCCGGCAGCTTGGCCGGGGGGGGCGGTTACAATGAGCAGTTCTTC
CDR3 protein: CAGSLAGGGGYNEQFF
V gene: TRBV5-1
D gene: TRBD2
CDR3 length: 16
clone size: -
J gene: TRBJ2-1

CDR3 DNA: TGCAGTGCGTACAGGGACTACGAGCAGTACTTC
CDR3 protein: CSAYRDYEQYF
V gene: TRBV20-1
D gene: -
CDR3 length: 11
clone size: -
J gene: TRBJ2-7

CDR3 DNA: TGTGCCAGCAGTGAAGTGCTTTGGACAGATAGCAATCAGCCCCAGCATTTT
CDR3 protein: CASSEVLWTDSNQPQHF
V gene: TRBV6-1
D gene: -
CDR3 length: 17
clone size: -
J gene: TRBJ1-5

CDR3 DNA: TGTGCCAGCAGCGTAGCTCGGACAGTTAAGAACACTGAAGCTTTCTTT
CDR3 protein: CASSVARTVKNTEAFF
V gene: TRBV9
D gene: -
CDR3 length: 16
clone size: -
J gene: TRBJ1-1

CDR3 DNA: TGTGCCAGCAGTTACTCGGTAGGGGATCACTATGGCTACACCTTC
CDR3 protein: CASSYSVGDHYGYTF
V gene: TRBV6-5
D gene: -
CDR3 length: 15
clone size: once
J gene: TRBJ1-2

CDR3 DNA: TGTGCCAGCAGAGAGACTAGCGGGAGGGCCGGGGAGCTGTTTTTT
CDR3 protein: CASRETSGRAGELFF
V gene: TRBV2
D gene: TRBD2
CDR3 length: 15
clone size: -
J gene: TRBJ2-2

CDR3 DNA: TGTGCCAGCAGCTTAGTAGATTCCTACAATGAGCAGTTCTTC
CDR3 protein: CASSLVDSYNEQFF
V gene: TRBV11-2
D gene: -
CDR3 length: 14
clone size: -
J gene: TRBJ2-1

CDR3 DNA: TGTGCCAGCTCATTTTTGCGGGAGCATGAGCAGTTCTTC
CDR3 protein: CASSFLREHEQFF
V gene: TRBV18
D gene: TRBD2
CDR3 length: 13
clone size: -
J gene: TRBJ2-1

CDR3 DNA: TGTGCCAGCAGTTTATTATCGCAGGGGGGCAATCAGCCCCAGCATTTT
CDR3 protein: CASSLLSQGGNQPQHF
V gene: TRBV28
D gene: TRBD1
CDR3 length: 16
clone size: -
J gene: TRBJ1-5

CDR3 DNA: TGTGCCAGCAGCTCCCCGACAGACAGCTCCTATAATTCACCCCTCCACTTT
CDR3 protein: CASSSPTDSSYNSPLHF
V gene: TRBV5-5
D gene: -
CDR3 length: 17
clone size: -
J gene: TRBJ1-6

CDR3 DNA: TGCGCCAGCAGCCGTACTGGACAGGAGAGTTCCTACGAGCAGTACTTC
CDR3 protein: CASSRTGQESSYEQYF
V gene: TRBV4-1
D gene: TRBD1
CDR3 length: 16
clone size: -
J gene: TRBJ2-7

CDR3 DNA: TGTGCCAGTACCCCAAGGCCAGGTATATTCGAGCAGTACTTC
CDR3 protein: CASTPRPGIFEQYF
V gene: TRBV19
D gene: -
CDR3 length: 14
clone size: -
J gene: TRBJ2-7

CDR3 DNA: TGTGCCAGCAGCTCCGGACAGGGTGTTTTCACTGAAGCTTTCTTT
CDR3 protein: CASSSGQGVFTEAFF
V gene: TRBV7-8
D gene: TRBD1
CDR3 length: 15
clone size: -
J gene: TRBJ1-1